These 30 T cell receptor beta chains were all obtained from the same sample, sequenced in a study of blood T cell repertoires in COVID-19. Only in-frame clones appear in the TCRdb table, and some are missing; sequencing was by immunoSEQ multiplex PCR. The sample contains 180,000 or so clones, nearly 90% of which appear only once. The source material was PBMCs or T cells enriched from blood (not recorded which). The origin of the receptors is a woman aged 40-49 years with acute COVID-19.

This clone was counted a single time. This chain connects TRBV7-2 to TRBJ1-1; 8 bases match TRBD1. J was trimmed by 5 bases and V by 4 bases; bases with no gene match: 3. Germline CDR1 and CDR2: SGHTA and FQGNSA. CDR3 length equals 13 residues. CDR3 residues: CASSYRTGTEAFF. The CDR3 DNA reads TGTGCCAGCAGCTACCGGACAGGGACTGAAGCTTTCTTT.

The rearrangement links TRBV24-1 to TRBJ2-1, with 7 positions matching TRBD1. Germline assignment: CDR1 KGHDR and CDR2 SFDVKD. The CDR3 is made up of 15 amino acids. The V segment lost 2 bases and the J segment 2 bases; nucleotides outside the gene matches: 2. DNA for the CDR3: TGTGCCACCAGTGATTCCGGGACAGCCTACAATGAGCAGTTCTTC. Its translation is CATSDSGTAYNEQFF.

The chain recombines TRBV6-5 with TRBJ1-5; D not resolved. CDR1 and CDR2 (germline): MNHEY, SVGAGI. The CDR3 contains 10 residues. V lost 7 bases and J lost 6, with 4 bases in between. The CDR3 loop reads CASILQPQHF. The CDR3, as DNA: TGTGCCAGCATACTTCAGCCCCAGCATTTT.

The V call is TRBV19, the J call TRBJ2-2; 10 bases are a match to TRBD1. V trimming: 10 bases; J trimming: 6 bases; junction bases outside the gene matches: 14. Germline V CDR1 and CDR2: LNHDA, SQIVND (reference sequence). The CDR3 extends over 16 amino acids. CDR3 loop: CATQGRTGGGSGELFF. CDR3 DNA: TGTGCCACCCAGGGCCGGACAGGGGGAGGCTCCGGGGAGCTGTTTTTT.

This clone turned up a few times. CDR3 coding DNA: TGTGCCAGCAGCGAACTCCCGGAGTACGAGCAGTACTTC. It is translated as CASSELPEYEQYF. The chain couples TRBV3-1 (or the pseudogene TRBV3-2) to TRBJ2-7, with D unresolved. Trimming took off 5 bases at V and 4 bases at J, with 12 bases between the two ends. The CDR3 loop spans 13 amino acids. The V gene's germline CDR1 is LGHDT and CDR2 YNNKEL (reference sequence).

The gene calls are TRBV4-1 and TRBJ2-1, with D perhaps TRBD2 (5 bases). This CDR3 is 16 amino acids long. V was trimmed by 0 bases and J by 4 bases, leaving 13 bases between them. CDR1 and CDR2 (germline): MGHRA, YSYEKL. The CDR3, as DNA: TGCGCCAGCAGCCAAGAATGGGCGGGTTGGTACAATGAGCAGTTCTTC. Protein sequence: CASSQEWAGWYNEQFF.

This chain links TRBV4-2 with TRBJ2-2; 16 nucleotides agree with TRBD2. The germline V gene encodes CDR1 LGHNA and CDR2 YNFKEQ. After removal of 4 bases from V and 7 bases from J, the junction contained 3 bases not matched to a gene. This CDR3 is 16 amino acids long. CDR3 coding DNA: TGTGCCAGCAGCCGGGGACTAGCGGGAGGGGTCGGGGAGCTGTTTTTT. Encoded protein: CASSRGLAGGVGELFF.

The rearrangement links TRBV12-2 to TRBJ1-2. TRBV12-2 is tagged as a pseudogene. The CDR3 has 16 residues. The CDR3 region is CASRLERDIPLHGYTF. CDR3 coding DNA: TGTGCAAGTCGCTTAGAGCGGGACATCCCCCTGCACGGCTACACCTTC.

The gene calls are TRBV15 and TRBJ1-2; 11 bases match TRBD1. V was clipped by 9 bases and J by 4 bases; unmatched bases: 4. This CDR3 is built from 13 residues. The germline V gene encodes CDR1 LNHNV and CDR2 YYDKDF (reference sequence). The CDR3: CATGQGAPYGYTF. CDR3 nucleotide sequence: TGTGCCACAGGACAGGGGGCCCCCTATGGCTACACCTTC.

This sequence joins TRBV11-2 and TRBJ2-2; 8 positions agree with TRBD2. V gave up 0 bases and J gave up 7 bases; unmatched junction bases: 4. Germline CDR1 and CDR2: SGHAT and FQNNGV. This CDR3 region has 15 residues. The CDR3 coding sequence is TGTGCCAGCAGCTTAGATGGGAGCGGGGGCGGGGAGCTGTTTTTT. Protein product: CASSLDGSGGGELFF.

The chain combines TRBV21-1 with TRBJ2-1; whether TRBD1, the table's D call, matches the DNA was not checked. TRBV21-1 is deemed a pseudogene. The CDR3 is made up of 16 amino acids. The CDR3 sequence: CASSVCRGQGYNEQFF. The DNA of the CDR3 is TGTGCCAGCAGCGTATGTCGGGGACAGGGCTACAATGAGCAGTTCTTC.

This clone was detected only once. This rearrangement joins TRBV7-2 to TRBJ2-5; the match to TRBD2 covers 9 bases. The CDR3 loop spans 17 amino acids. Germline V CDR1 and CDR2: SGHTA, FQGNSA. V lost 5 bases and J lost 4; bases outside the gene matches: 14. For the CDR3, the DNA is TGTGCCAGCAGCCCGGAGGGTGCGGGAGGGCCGGGAGAGACCCAGTACTTC. Translation gives CASSPEGAGGPGETQYF.

This clone has a single count. The rearrangement links TRBV3-1 (or the pseudogene TRBV3-2) to TRBJ2-7; D remains ambiguous. Looked up from germline, CDR1 is LGHDT and CDR2 is YNNKEL (reference sequence). The CDR3 spans 12 residues. The ends were cut back, 1 base at V and 1 base at J, with 2 bases in the middle. The CDR3 protein is CASSQASYEQYF. CDR3 bases: TGTGCCAGCAGCCAAGCTTCCTACGAGCAGTACTTC.

The V and J genes are TRBV7-3 and TRBJ2-2, with a possible D match to TRBD2 (5 bases). The CDR3 runs to 15 residues. Germline V gene lookup returns CDR1 SGHTA and CDR2 FQGTGA. V lost 3 bases, J lost 3 bases, and 11 bases lay in between. The CDR3 loop reads CASSFCLAHTGELFF. CDR3 sequence (DNA): TGTGCCAGCAGCTTTTGTCTAGCCCACACCGGGGAGCTGTTTTTT.

CDR3 sequence (DNA): TGCGCCAGCATGCGCGGGGGGCCCCAAGAGACCCAGTACTTC. Its protein product is CASMRGGPQETQYF. The rearrangement joins TRBV5-1 to TRBJ2-5, with TRBD2 identical over 8 bases. CDR3 length: 14 residues. J was trimmed by 1 base and V by 6 bases; bases with no gene match: 5. Germline values: CDR1 SGHRS, CDR2 YFSETQ.

The chain combines TRBV19 with TRBJ1-1; no clear D. V lost 5 bases and J lost 7, with 11 bases in between. CDR1 and CDR2 from the germline V gene are LNHDA and SQIVND (reference sequence). The CDR3 contains 12 residues. The CDR3 is CASSDNPDEAFF. CDR3 DNA sequence: TGTGCCAGTAGTGACAACCCGGATGAAGCTTTCTTT.

The chain links TRBV6-6 to TRBJ1-6; 8 nucleotides agree with TRBD1. J gave up 10 bases and V 4 bases, and 6 bases lay outside the gene matches. This CDR3 is built from 14 residues. CDR1 and CDR2 from the germline V gene are MNHNY and SVGAGI (reference sequence). CDR3 DNA: TGTGCCAGCAGTTTCGGACAGGGAGACTCACCCCTCCACTTT. Protein sequence: CASSFGQGDSPLHF.

This clone was detected only once. The CDR3 coding sequence is TGTGCCACCAGTGCAACAGGGGACCCCGGAAACATTCAGTACTTC. Translation: CATSATGDPGNIQYF. The V gene is TRBV24-1, the J gene TRBJ2-4, with 7 positions matching TRBD1. Germline CDR1 is KGHDR and CDR2 is SFDVKD. CDR3 size: 15 residues. J was trimmed by 6 bases and V by 5 bases; bases with no gene match: 9.

The rearrangement uses TRBV28 and TRBJ2-1, with 10 bases identical to TRBD2. Germline loops: CDR1 MDHEN, CDR2 SYDVKM. This CDR3 is built from 14 residues. Germline trimming cut 3 bases from V and 10 bases from J; bases unmatched to any gene: 6. CDR3 in amino acids: CASSLSSGGIEQFF. The CDR3 region has the DNA TGTGCCAGCAGTTTGTCTAGCGGGGGTATCGAGCAGTTCTTC.

This chain links TRBV6-6 with TRBJ2-3, with TRBD2 identical over 10 bases. Germline V CDR1 and CDR2: MNHNY, SVGAGI (reference sequence). This CDR3 spans 14 amino acids. V shed 5 bases and J 5 bases; nucleotides not matched to a gene: 4. The CDR3 region is CASSQTSGRDTQYF. The CDR3 DNA follows: TGTGCCAGCAGTCAGACTAGCGGGCGAGATACGCAGTATTTT.

The gene calls are TRBV27 and TRBJ2-1; 7 nucleotides align to TRBD1. Germline V CDR1 and CDR2: MNHEY, SMNVEV (reference sequence). This CDR3 comprises 18 residues. Trimming cost V 2 bases and J 6 bases; bases outside gene matches: 16. CDR3 residues: CASSLTVPGQSVGNEQFF. In nucleotides, the CDR3 is TGTGCCAGCAGTTTAACCGTCCCGGGACAGTCGGTCGGCAATGAGCAGTTCTTC.

Here the CDR3 DNA reads TGTGCCAGCAGCTTTATTGTGGGACTAGCGGGGGTCACAGATACGCAGTATTTT. Translating gives CASSFIVGLAGVTDTQYF. The chain carries TRBV11-2 and TRBJ2-3, with 14 nucleotides matching TRBD2. V gave up 3 bases and J gave up 2 bases; unmatched junction bases: 7. The CDR3 contains 18 residues. Per germline, CDR1 SGHAT and CDR2 FQNNGV.

The chain uses TRBV15 and TRBJ1-1, with D perhaps TRBD1 (5 bases). Trimming shortened V by 3 bases and J by 8 bases, and 7 bases separated the two germline ends. CDR1 is LNHNV, CDR2 YYDKDF, per germline (reference sequence). The CDR3 is 11 residues long. DNA for the CDR3: TGTGCCACCAGCAGGAACAGGGAAGCTTTCTTT. Amino acids: CATSRNREAFF.

There are a few counts of this clone. The CDR3 loop is CASSLAGDLGEAFF. For the CDR3, the DNA is TGTGCCAGCAGCTTGGCGGGAGATCTAGGTGAAGCTTTCTTT. The gene calls are TRBV5-5 and TRBJ1-1, with D unresolved. Trimming shortened V by 0 bases and J by 7 bases, and 13 bases separated the two germline ends. The CDR3 length is 14 residues. The germline V gene encodes CDR1 SGHKS and CDR2 YYEKEE (reference sequence).

The genes are TRBV4-3 and TRBJ1-2, with D uncertain. V was clipped by 0 bases and J by 5 bases, with 7 bases between them. Germline CDR1 and CDR2: LGHNA and YSLEER. This CDR3 is built from 13 residues. CDR3 in DNA: TGCGCCAGCAGCCAAGATAGCCTATATGGCTACACCTTC. Its protein product is CASSQDSLYGYTF.

The J gene is TRBJ2-6, the V gene TRBV30; D perhaps matches TRBD2 (5 bases). CDR3 length equals 18 residues. The ends were cut back, 0 bases at V and 0 bases at J, with 15 bases in the middle. Germline CDR1 and CDR2: GTSNPN and SVGIG (reference sequence). CDR3 DNA: TGTGCCTGGAGTGTCATTGCGGGTTGGAGCTCTGGGGCCAACGTCCTGACTTTC. Translated, it gives CAWSVIAGWSSGANVLTF. Full variable domain (outside the CDR3, taken from reference TRBV30 and TRBJ2-6): SQTIHQWPATLVQPVGSPLSLECTVEGTSNPNLYWYRQAAGRGLQLLFYSVGIGQISSEVPQNLSASRPQDRQFILSSKKLLLSDSGFYLCAWSVIAGWSSGANVLTFGAGSRLTVL.

This chain uses TRBV19 with TRBJ1-1; D not certain. Trimming stripped 5 bases from V and 5 bases from J, with 9 bases between. The CDR3 has 12 amino acids. Germline CDR1 reads LNHDA; CDR2 reads SQIVND (reference sequence). The CDR3 loop is CASSGAGTEAFF. The DNA for the CDR3 is TGTGCCAGTAGTGGAGCGGGAACTGAAGCTTTCTTT.

The genes are TRBV7-9 and TRBJ2-3, with TRBD2 matching 11 bases. V lost 11 bases to trimming and J lost 2 bases; unmatched junction nucleotides: 6. Germline-derived CDR1 and CDR2 are SEHNR and FQNEAQ (reference sequence). This CDR3 has 14 residues. The CDR3 reads CAWMGLADTDTQYF. The CDR3 coding sequence is TGTGCCTGGATGGGACTAGCGGACACAGATACGCAGTATTTT.

This rearrangement joins TRBV9 to TRBJ1-5; TRBD1 might be the D (5 bases). Germline loops: CDR1 SGDLS, CDR2 YYNGEE. This CDR3 spans 15 amino acids. Trimming took 0 bases from V and 7 from J, leaving 14 bases between them. CDR3 DNA: TGTGCCAGCAGCGTAGCGGGGGAGCAGGGACAGCCCCAGCATTTT. Its protein product is CASSVAGEQGQPQHF. The full variable domain, its missing parts supplied by reference TRBV9 and TRBJ1-5, is DSGVTQTPKHLITATGQRVTLRCSPRSGDLSVYWYQQSLDQGLQFLIQYYNGEERAKGNILERFSAQQFPDLHSELNLSSLELGDSALYFCASSVAGEQGQPQHFGDGTRLSIL.

V gene TRBV6-1 combines with J gene TRBJ1-1, with 8 bases aligning to TRBD1. Germline V gene data show CDR1 as MNHNS and CDR2 as SASEGT. Trimming removed 3 bases from V and 0 bases from J; junction bases left unmatched: 3. The CDR3 totals 15 residues. For the CDR3, the DNA is TGTGCCAGCAGTGACAGGGGGCGGGTGAACACTGAAGCTTTCTTT. Residues: CASSDRGRVNTEAFF.